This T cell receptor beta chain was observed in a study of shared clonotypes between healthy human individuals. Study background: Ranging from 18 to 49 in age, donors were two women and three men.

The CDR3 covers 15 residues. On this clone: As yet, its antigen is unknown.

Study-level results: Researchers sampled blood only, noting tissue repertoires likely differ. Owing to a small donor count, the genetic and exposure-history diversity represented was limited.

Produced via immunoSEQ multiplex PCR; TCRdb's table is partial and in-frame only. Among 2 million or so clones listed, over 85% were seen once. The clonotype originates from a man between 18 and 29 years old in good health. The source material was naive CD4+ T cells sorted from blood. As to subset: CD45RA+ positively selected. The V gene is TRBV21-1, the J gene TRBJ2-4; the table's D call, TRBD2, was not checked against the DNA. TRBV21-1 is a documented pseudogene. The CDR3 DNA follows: TGTGCCAGCAGCCCTACTAGGGGGGGCAAAAACATTCAGTACTTC. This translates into CASSPTRGGKNIQYF.